These T cell receptor beta chains were read from a single sample in a study of blood T cell repertoires in COVID-19. Sequencing used immunoSEQ multiplex PCR; TCRdb keeps in-frame clones, though not all of them. In the table there are a few hundred thousand clones, approximately 89% of which are singletons. Sequenced material: peripheral blood. The receptor source for this set is a woman aged 60 to 75 with COVID-19, enrolled during active disease. Both conserved end residues are part of each CDR3. A D gene is named only where the DNA matches it firmly. Clone size appears in some rows only: once, few, many, or a class for an expanded clone.

v_call	clone_size	d_call	j_call	cdr3_nt	cdr3_aa
TRBV19	NA	TRBD1	TRBJ1-1	TGTGCCAGTAGTATACCTGCCGGGACAGTGAACACTGAAGCTTTCTTT	CASSIPAGTVNTEAFF
TRBV12-3/TRBV12-4	NA	TRBD2	TRBJ2-5	TGTGCCAGCACCGGGGGGGCCTTTGAGACCCAGTACTTC	CASTGGAFETQYF
TRBV4-1	NA	NA	TRBJ1-3	TGCGCCAGCAGCCAAGAGGCAGGTCCGAACTCTGGAAACACCATATATTTT	CASSQEAGPNSGNTIYF
TRBV6-1	few	TRBD1	TRBJ1-5	TGCGCCAGCAGTGATCGACAGGGGGCCGGACAGCCCCAGCATTTT	CASSDRQGAGQPQHF
TRBV5-6	NA	TRBD1	TRBJ1-1	TGTGCCAGCACCTCGGACAGGGGCAATATCCTGAACACTGAAGCTTTCTTT	CASTSDRGNILNTEAFF
TRBV5-4	NA	NA	TRBJ2-1	TGTGCCAGCAGCCCCGCCCCCGGGGTTCTCTCGAATGAGCAGTTCTTC	CASSPAPGVLSNEQFF
TRBV15	NA	TRBD1	TRBJ2-3	TGTGCCACCAGCAGTCGACAGGGGACAGATACGCAGTATTTT	CATSSRQGTDTQYF
TRBV7-3	NA	NA	TRBJ2-2	TGTGCCAGCAGCCTCGTGACAAACACCGGGGAGCTGTTTTTT	CASSLVTNTGELFF
TRBV28	NA	NA	TRBJ1-1	TGTGCCAGCACCTCTATCAGGAGGCAGGGGATCACTGAAGCTTTCTTT	CASTSIRRQGITEAFF
TRBV7-8	once	NA	TRBJ1-3	TGTGCCAGCAGCATGGGGGCCTTCAGCTCTGGAAACACCATATATTTT	CASSMGAFSSGNTIYF
TRBV28	NA	TRBD2	TRBJ2-3	TGTGCCAGCAGTACGGGGGGGCCGGCAGATACGCAGTATTTT	CASSTGGPADTQYF
TRBV2	NA	NA	TRBJ2-3	TGTGCCAGCAGTGATGGGCGGGGAGGCACAGATACGCAGTATTTT	CASSDGRGGTDTQYF
TRBV25-1	NA	TRBD1	TRBJ2-7	TGTGCCAGCAGTCCGGGGGACAGGGCCACCTACGAGCAGTACTTC	CASSPGDRATYEQYF
TRBV6-5	NA	NA	TRBJ2-3	TGTGCCAGCAGTTACTCGAGGCTACCCACAGATACGCAGTATTTT	CASSYSRLPTDTQYF
TRBV6-4	NA	TRBD1	TRBJ2-1	TGTGCCAGCAGTGGGTACCCGGGACAGGGATATAATGAGCAGTTCTTC	CASSGYPGQGYNEQFF
TRBV5-1	NA	NA	TRBJ1-2	TGCGCCAGCAGCACCCGGGAGGGGGGCGGCTATGGCTACACCTTC	CASSTREGGGYGYTF
TRBV5-1	NA	NA	TRBJ2-3	TGCGCCAGCAGCTTGGCCGCAGGGTTTATCGCAGATACGCAGTATTTT	CASSLAAGFIADTQYF
TRBV6-5	NA	NA	TRBJ1-1	TGTGCCAGCAGTTCATGGACAGACGGGAACACTGAAGCTTTCTTT	CASSSWTDGNTEAFF
TRBV11-2	NA	NA	TRBJ1-4	TGTGCCAGCAGCTCCGAGTCCCCGAAAATCGGAAAACTGTTTTTT	CASSSESPKIGKLFF
TRBV11-2	NA	TRBD2	TRBJ2-1	TGTGCCAGCAGCTCGACTAGCGGCGCCTACAATGAGCAGTTCTTC	CASSSTSGAYNEQFF
TRBV7-9	NA	NA	TRBJ1-2	TGTGCCAGCAGCCTTGAGGCTAACTATGGCTACACCTTC	CASSLEANYGYTF
TRBV18	NA	NA	TRBJ2-5	TGTGCCAGCTCACCGGGCAGTATCACAGAGACCCAGTACTTC	CASSPGSITETQYF
TRBV27	once	NA	TRBJ1-2	TGTGCCAGCAGTCCTGACAGCTATGGCTACACCTTC	CASSPDSYGYTF